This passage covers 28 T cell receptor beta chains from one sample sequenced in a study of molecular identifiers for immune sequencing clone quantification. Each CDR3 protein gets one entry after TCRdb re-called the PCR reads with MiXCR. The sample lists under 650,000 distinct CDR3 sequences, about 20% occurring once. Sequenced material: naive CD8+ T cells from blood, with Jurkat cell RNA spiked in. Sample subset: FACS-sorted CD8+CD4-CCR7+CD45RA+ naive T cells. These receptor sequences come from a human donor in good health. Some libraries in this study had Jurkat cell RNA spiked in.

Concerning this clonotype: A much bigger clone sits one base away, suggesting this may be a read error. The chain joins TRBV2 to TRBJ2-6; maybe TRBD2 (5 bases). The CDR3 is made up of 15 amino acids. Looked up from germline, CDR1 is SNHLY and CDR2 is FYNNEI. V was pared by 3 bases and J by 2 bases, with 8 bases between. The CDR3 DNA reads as TGTGCCAGCAGTGATGGGGAGACTGGGGCCAACGTCCTGACTTTC. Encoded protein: CASSDGETGANVLTF.

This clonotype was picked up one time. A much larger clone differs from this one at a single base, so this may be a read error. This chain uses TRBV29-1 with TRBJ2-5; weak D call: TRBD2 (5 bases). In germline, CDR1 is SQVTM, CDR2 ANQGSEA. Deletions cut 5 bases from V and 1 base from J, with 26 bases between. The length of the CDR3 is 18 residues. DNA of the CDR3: TGCAGCGTTAGGTCCCAAGGAGGCTCTCGGGCCCCCCAAGAGACCCAGTACTTC. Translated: CSVRSQGGSRAPQETQYF.

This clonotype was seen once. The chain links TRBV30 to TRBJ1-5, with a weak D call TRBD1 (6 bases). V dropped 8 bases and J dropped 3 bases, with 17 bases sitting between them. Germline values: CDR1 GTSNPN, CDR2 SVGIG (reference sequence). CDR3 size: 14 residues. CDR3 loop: CARGGGGINQPQHF. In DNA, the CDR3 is TGTGCCCGGGGGGGCGGGGGGATCAATCAGCCCCAGCATTTT.

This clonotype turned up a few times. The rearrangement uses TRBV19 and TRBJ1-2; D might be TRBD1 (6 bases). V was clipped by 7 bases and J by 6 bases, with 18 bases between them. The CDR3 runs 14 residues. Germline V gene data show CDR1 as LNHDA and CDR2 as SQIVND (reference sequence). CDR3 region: CASTTGGGADGYTF. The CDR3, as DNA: TGTGCCAGTACCACGGGCGGGGGGGCAGATGGCTACACCTTC. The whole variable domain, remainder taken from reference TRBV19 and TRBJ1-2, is DGGITQSPKYLFRKEGQNVTLSCEQNLNHDAMYWYRQDPGQGLRLIYYSQIVNDFQKGDIAEGYSVSREKKESFPLTVTSAQKNPTAFYLCASTTGGGADGYTFGSGTRLTVV.

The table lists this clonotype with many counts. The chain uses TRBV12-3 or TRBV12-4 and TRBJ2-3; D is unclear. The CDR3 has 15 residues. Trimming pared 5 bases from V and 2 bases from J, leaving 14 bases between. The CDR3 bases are TGTGCCAGCAGTCCCGGAGTCGGATCCACAGATACGCAGTATTTT. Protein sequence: CASSPGVGSTDTQYF.

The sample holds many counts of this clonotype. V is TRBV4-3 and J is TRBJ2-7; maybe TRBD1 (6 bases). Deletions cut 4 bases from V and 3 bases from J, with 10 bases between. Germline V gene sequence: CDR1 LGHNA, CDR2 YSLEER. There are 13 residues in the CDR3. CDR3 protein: CASSLDRNYEQYF. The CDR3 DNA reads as TGCGCCAGCAGCCTGGACAGAAACTACGAGCAGTACTTC.

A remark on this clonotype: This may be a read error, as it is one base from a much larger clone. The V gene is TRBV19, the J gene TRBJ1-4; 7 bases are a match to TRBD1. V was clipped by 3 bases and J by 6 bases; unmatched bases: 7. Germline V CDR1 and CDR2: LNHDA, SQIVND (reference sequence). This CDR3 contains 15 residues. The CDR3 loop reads CASSIGGQSDEKLFF. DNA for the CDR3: TGTGCCAGTAGTATTGGGGGACAGTCTGATGAAAAACTGTTTTTT.

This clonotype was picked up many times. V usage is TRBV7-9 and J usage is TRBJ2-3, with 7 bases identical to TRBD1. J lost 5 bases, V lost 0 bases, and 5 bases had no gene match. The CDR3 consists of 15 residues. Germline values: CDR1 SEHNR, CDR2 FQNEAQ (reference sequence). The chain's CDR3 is CASSLAGTGEDTQYF. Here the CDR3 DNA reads TGTGCCAGCAGCTTAGCCGGCACAGGGGAAGATACGCAGTATTTT.

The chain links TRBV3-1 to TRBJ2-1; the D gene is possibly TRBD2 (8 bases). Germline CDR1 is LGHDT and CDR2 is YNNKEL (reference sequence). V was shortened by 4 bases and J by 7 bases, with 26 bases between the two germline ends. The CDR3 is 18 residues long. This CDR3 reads CASSPRLRDSGSLNEQFF. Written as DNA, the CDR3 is TGTGCCAGCAGCCCCAGACTAAGGGACAGCGGGAGTTTAAATGAGCAGTTCTTC.

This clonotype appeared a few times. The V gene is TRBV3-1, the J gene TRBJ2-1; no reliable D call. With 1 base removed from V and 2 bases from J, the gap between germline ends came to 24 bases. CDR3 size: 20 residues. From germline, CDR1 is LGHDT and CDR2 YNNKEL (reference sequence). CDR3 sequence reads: CASSQAASSPHGVPYNEQFF. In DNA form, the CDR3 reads TGTGCCAGCAGCCAAGCAGCCTCATCCCCACATGGAGTTCCCTACAATGAGCAGTTCTTC.

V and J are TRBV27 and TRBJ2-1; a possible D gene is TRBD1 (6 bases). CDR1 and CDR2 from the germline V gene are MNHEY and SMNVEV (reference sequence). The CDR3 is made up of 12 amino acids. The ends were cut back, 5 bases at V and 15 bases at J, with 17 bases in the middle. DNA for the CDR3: TGTGCCAGCAGTGTTTTGAACAGGGAACCGTTCTTC. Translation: CASSVLNREPFF.

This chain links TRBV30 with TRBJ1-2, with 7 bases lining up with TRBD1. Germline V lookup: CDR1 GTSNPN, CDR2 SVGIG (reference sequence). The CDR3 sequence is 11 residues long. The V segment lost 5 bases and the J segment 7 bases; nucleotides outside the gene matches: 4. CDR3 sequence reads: CAWEQGTGYTF. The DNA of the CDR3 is TGTGCCTGGGAACAGGGGACTGGCTACACCTTC.

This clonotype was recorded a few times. The DNA for the CDR3 is TGTGCCAGCAGTGACTCTATAGGGACTAGCGGGAGTGTCCCAGATACGCAGTATTTT. Encoded protein: CASSDSIGTSGSVPDTQYF. This rearrangement joins TRBV6-4 to TRBJ2-3; 14 bases align to TRBD2. Per germline, CDR1 MRHNA and CDR2 SNTAGT. Unmatched junction bases numbered 9, after V lost 0 bases and J lost 4 bases. The CDR3 loop spans 19 amino acids.

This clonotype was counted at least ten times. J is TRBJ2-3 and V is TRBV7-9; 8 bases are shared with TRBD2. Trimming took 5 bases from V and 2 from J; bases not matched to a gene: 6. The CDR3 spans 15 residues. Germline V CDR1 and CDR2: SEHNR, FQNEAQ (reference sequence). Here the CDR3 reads CASSPTSGDTDTQYF. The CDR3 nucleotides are TGTGCCAGCAGCCCTACTAGCGGAGACACAGATACGCAGTATTTT.

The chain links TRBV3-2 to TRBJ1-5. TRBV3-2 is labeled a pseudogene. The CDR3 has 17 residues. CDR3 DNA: TGTGCCAGCAGCCAAGTTGGGCTGGCTTATAGCAATCAGCCCCAGCATTTT. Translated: CASSQVGLAYSNQPQHF.

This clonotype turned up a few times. CDR3 residues: CASSQTYGTGGSIRNNEQFF. DNA for the CDR3: TGCGCCAGCAGCCAAACATACGGGACAGGGGGCAGCATTAGGAACAATGAGCAGTTCTTC. The chain has TRBV4-3 and TRBJ2-1, with 12 bases aligning to TRBD1. V was clipped by 2 bases and J by 5 bases; unmatched bases: 16. The CDR3 covers 20 residues. Germline assignment: CDR1 LGHNA and CDR2 YSLEER.

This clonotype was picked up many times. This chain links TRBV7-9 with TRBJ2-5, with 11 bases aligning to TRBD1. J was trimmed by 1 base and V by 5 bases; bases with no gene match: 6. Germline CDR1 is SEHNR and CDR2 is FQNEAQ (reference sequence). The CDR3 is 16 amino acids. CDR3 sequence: CASSLWTGGIQETQYF. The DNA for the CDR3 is TGTGCCAGCAGCCTATGGACAGGGGGCATCCAAGAGACCCAGTACTTC.

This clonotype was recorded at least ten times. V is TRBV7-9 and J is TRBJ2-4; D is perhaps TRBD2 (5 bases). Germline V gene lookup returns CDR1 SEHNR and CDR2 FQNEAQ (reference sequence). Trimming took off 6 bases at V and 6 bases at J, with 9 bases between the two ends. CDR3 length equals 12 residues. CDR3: CASRGSGNIQYF. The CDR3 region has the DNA TGTGCCAGCAGAGGGAGTGGAAACATTCAGTACTTC.

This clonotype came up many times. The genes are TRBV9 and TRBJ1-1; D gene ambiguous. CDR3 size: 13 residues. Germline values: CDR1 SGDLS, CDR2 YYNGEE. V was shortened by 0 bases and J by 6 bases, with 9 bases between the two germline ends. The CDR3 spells CASSVVLGSEAFF. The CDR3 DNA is TGTGCCAGCAGCGTAGTACTGGGTTCTGAAGCTTTCTTT.

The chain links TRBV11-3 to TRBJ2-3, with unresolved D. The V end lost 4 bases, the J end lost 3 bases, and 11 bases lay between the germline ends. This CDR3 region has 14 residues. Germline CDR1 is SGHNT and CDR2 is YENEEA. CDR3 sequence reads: CASSSYEPTDTQYF. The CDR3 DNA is TGTGCCAGCAGCTCCTATGAGCCGACAGATACGCAGTATTTT. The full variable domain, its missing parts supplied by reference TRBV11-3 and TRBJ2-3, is EAGVVQSPRYKIIEKKQPVAFWCNPISGHNTLYWYLQNLGQGPELLIRYENEEAVDDSQLPKDRFSAERLKGVDSTLKIQPAELGDSAVYLCASSSYEPTDTQYFGPGTRLTVL.

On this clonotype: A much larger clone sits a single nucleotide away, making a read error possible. The CDR3 loop is CASSHDSREGLFF. CDR3 sequence (DNA): TGTGCCAGCAGCCACGACAGCCGAGAGGGGCTGTTTTTT. The chain employs TRBV7-9 and TRBJ2-2; D tentatively fits TRBD1 or TRBD2 (5 bases each). Trimming took 5 bases from V and 13 from J, leaving 17 bases between them. Germline CDR1 SEHNR, CDR2 FQNEAQ (reference sequence). The CDR3 consists of 13 residues.

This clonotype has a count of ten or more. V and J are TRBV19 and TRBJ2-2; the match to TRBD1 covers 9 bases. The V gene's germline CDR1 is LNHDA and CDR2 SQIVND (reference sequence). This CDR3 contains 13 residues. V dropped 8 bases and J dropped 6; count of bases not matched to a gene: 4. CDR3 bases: TGTGCCAGTTTCCGACAGGGGGCCGGGGAGCTGTTTTTT. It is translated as CASFRQGAGELFF.

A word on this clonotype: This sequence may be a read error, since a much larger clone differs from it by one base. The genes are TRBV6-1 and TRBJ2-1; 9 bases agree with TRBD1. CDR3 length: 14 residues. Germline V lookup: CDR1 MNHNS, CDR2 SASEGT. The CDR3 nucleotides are TGTGTCAGCAGTGATGGGACAGGGTACAATGAGCAGTTCTTC. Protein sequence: CVSSDGTGYNEQFF.

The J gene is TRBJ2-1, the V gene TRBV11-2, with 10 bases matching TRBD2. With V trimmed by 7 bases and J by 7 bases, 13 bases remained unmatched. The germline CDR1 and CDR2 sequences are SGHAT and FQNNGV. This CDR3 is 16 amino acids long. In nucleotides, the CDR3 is TGTGCCAGCACCTACGGGCTAGCGGGAGATTATAATGAGCAGTTCTTC. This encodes CASTYGLAGDYNEQFF.

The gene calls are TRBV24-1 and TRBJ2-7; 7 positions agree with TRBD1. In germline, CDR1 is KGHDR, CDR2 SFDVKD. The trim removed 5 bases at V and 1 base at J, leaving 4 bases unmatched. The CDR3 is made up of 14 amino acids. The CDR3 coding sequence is TGTGCCACCAGTGTTGGGGACAGATCCTACGAGCAGTACTTC. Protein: CATSVGDRSYEQYF.

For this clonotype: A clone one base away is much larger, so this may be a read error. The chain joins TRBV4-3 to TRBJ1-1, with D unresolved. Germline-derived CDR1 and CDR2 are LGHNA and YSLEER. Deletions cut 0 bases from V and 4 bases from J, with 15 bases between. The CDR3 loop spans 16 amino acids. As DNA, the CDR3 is TGCGCCAGCAGCCAAGATTACGGAGGGCTGAGCACTGAAGCTTTCTTT. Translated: CASSQDYGGLSTEAFF.

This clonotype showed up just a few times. The CDR3 sequence: CASSWYSSNTGELFF. CDR3 nucleotides: TGTGCCAGTAGTTGGTACTCCAGTAACACCGGGGAGCTGTTTTTT. The V and J genes are TRBV19 and TRBJ2-2; unclear D gene. CDR3 size: 15 residues. The germline gives CDR1 LNHDA, CDR2 SQIVND (reference sequence). V was pared by 5 bases and J by 2 bases, with 12 bases between.

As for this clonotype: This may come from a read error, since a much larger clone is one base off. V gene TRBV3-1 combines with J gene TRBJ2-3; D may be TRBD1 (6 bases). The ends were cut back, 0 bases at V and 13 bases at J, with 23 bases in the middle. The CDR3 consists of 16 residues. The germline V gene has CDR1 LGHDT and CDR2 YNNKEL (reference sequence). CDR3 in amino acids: CASSQDSWEGRGKEYF. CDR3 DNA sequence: TGTGCCAGCAGCCAAGATTCCTGGGAAGGCAGGGGAAAGGAGTATTTT.